The present entry profiles one T cell receptor beta chain with its context. No antigen is known for it. No base qualities exist here, and no much larger clone lies one base off it. This sample is drawn from a study of T cell responses to AZD1222 COVID-19 vaccine (dated by TCRdb to about 2021). Looking at the study overall: AZD1222 recipients with second doses at about 4 weeks or about 12 weeks were pooled, because spike-specific TCR depth and breadth did not differ between schedules. Trial participants were enrolled by age into 18-55, 56-69 and 70-plus year subgroups, with approximately 150, 30 and 60 TCR-sequenced participants respectively. TCR sequencing covered about 230 trial participants: 207 given two doses of AZD1222 and around 26 given two doses of MenACWY control vaccine.

The CDR3 regions of human TCRbeta chains were subjected to immunosequencing. The authors' analysis ran thus. TCRs in the repertoires were compared against a reference library of SARS-CoV-2-specific TCRs that had been generated with the MIRA antigen-specificity platform. Breadth was defined as the fraction of unique TCRs that were SARS-CoV-2-associated. Depth was defined as the fraction of total T cells that were SARS-CoV-2-associated. Using the MIRA data, every spike-specific TCR was mapped to the spike region that the TCR reacted to and assigned to either a CD4 or a CD8 class. Log10-transformed breadth and depth values were compared by one-way ANOVA with Sidak's multiple comparisons tests. Held by TCRdb, this immuneACCESS table contains in-frame sequences only and omits some clones. Under half of the omission traces to an unresolved V gene where checked; the cause of the rest is unknown. V, J and clone size are taken as reported in that table, and D and trimming were inferred from the DNA itself. The sample has 150,000 to 200,000 clones on record, 94% of them singletons. The top ten constitute approximately 0.58% of the sample.

Trimming takes 8 bases from V and 4 bases from J, and the germline ends sit 15 bases apart. The CDR3, cysteine through phenylalanine, is 14 amino acids long. The CDR3 DNA has 42 bases and is translated from base 1. CDR1 and CDR2, per the germline V gene, are SNHLY and FYNNEI. The time point tag for this specimen amounts to: baseline before first vaccination. Vaccinee samples came from UK trials COV001 and COV002, including a single-blind randomized controlled phase 2/3 trial of AZD1222 (ChAdOx1 nCoV-19) in healthy adults. For TCRbeta chain sequencing, PBMC samples were collected from trial participants at day 0 and at day 28 after the second dose. Points the paper makes about the study in general: The whole spike protein was spanned by vaccine-associated CD4 TCRs, and dominant responses were seen in regions 160-218 and 743-854. In the small 56-69-year group, the increase in depth fell short of significance, most likely because of low power. Conclusions about previously exposed vaccinees were limited because only a handful of AZD1222 recipients were SARS-CoV-2 seropositive at baseline. Spike-specific TCR breadth and depth rose significantly after two AZD1222 doses compared with day 0 and with MenACWY recipients. Because no day 14 peak-response samples were available, repertoires were characterized only after the peak T cell response. Reportedly, almost half of the unique spike-specific TCRs recognized epitopes lying outside the regions that are mutated in the B.1.351 and B.1.1.7 variants. Participants were mostly white British and included more females than males, and it was suggested by the authors that clonal diversity may have been underestimated.

The TCR sequence derives from an adult in good health. The source material was peripheral blood, sampled on day 0 of AZD1222 vaccination. This chain joins TRBV2 to TRBJ1-5; the D gene is unclear. The DNA is as follows: TGTGCCAGCGAATCACGTGGAGGGAATCAGCCCCAGCATTTT. This yields the protein CASESRGGNQPQHF.